The present entry profiles one T cell receptor beta chain with its context. Its antigen is still unknown. The record originates from a study of shared clonotypes between healthy human individuals. Findings and limits, study-wide: Estimated clonotype richness was generally higher in naive than memory subsets. Read depth was anticipated to influence clonotype sharing among donors. The represented genetic and exposure-history diversity was limited by the small number of donors.

This CDR3 region has 14 residues. Germline V lookup: CDR1 SGHTA, CDR2 FQGNSA. At the deep level, the assay was run. Produced via immunoSEQ multiplex PCR; TCRdb's table is partial and in-frame only. The data show over a million clones, around 74% seen once. Sequenced sample: memory CD4+ T cells sorted from blood. As to subset: CD45RA-negative fraction. This chain joins TRBV7-2 and TRBJ2-5; no clear D gene. The end of the DNA is better explained by TRBJ2-7, so the J call may be wrong. This receptor was taken from a man younger than 35 in good health. Here the CDR3 reads CASSLVYTSYEQYF. As DNA, the CDR3 is TGTGCCAGCAGCTTAGTGTATACCTCCTACGAGCAGTACTTC.